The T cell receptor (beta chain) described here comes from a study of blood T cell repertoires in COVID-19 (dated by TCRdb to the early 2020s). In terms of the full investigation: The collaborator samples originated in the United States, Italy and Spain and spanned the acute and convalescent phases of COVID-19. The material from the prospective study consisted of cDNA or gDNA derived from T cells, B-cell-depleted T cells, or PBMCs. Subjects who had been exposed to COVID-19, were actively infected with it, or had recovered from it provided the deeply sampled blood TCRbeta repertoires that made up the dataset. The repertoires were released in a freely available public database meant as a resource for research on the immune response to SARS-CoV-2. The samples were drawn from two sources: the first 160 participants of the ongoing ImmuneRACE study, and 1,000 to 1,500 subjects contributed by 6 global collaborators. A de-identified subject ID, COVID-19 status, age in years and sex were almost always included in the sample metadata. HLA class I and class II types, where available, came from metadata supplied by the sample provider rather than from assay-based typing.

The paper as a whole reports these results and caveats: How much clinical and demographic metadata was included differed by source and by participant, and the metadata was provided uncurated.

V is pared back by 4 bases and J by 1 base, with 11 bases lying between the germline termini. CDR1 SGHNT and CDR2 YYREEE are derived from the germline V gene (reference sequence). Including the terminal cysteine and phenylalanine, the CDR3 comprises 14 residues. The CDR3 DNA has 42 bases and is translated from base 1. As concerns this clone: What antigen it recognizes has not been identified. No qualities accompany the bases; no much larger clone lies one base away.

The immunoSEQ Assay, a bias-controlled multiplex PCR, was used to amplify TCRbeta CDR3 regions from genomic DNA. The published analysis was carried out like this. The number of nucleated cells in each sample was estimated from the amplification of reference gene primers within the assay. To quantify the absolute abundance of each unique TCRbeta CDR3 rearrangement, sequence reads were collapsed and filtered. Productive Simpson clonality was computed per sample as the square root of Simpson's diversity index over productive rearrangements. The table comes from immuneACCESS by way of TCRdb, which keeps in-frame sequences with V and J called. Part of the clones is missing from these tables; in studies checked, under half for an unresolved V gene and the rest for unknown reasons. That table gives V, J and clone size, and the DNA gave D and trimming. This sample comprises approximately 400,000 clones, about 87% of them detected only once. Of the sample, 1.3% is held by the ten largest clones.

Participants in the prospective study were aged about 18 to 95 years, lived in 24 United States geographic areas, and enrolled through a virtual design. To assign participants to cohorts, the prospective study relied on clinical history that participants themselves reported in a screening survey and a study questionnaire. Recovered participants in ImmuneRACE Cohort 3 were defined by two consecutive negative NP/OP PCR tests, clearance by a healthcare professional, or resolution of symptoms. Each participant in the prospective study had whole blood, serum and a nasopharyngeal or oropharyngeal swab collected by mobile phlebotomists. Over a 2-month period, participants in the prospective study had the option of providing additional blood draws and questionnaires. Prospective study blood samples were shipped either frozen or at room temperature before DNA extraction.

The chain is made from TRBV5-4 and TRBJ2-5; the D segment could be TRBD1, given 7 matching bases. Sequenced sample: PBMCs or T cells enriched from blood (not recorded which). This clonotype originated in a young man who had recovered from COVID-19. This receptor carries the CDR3 CASSAGQSQETQYF. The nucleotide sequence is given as TGTGCCAGCAGCGCGGGACAGTCCCAAGAGACCCAGTACTTC.